The present T cell receptor (beta chain) was sequenced within a study of early T cells in non-severe SARS-CoV-2 infection. The overall study: Unpaired chains resulted from sequencing bulk RNA of unsorted whole blood.

Each cDNA molecule carried a unique molecular identifier. MiXCR, applied by TCRdb to the 5' RACE reads, yields one record per CDR3 protein. The sample has 60,000 to 75,000 distinct CDR3 sequences, roughly 4.5% seen once. Findings of the study overall: In VDJdb matching, anti-spike CD8 responses were favored while private and CD4 specificities went missing.

This clonotype came up many times. No antigen is known for it. This TCR came from an adult who was a healthcare worker with PCR-confirmed SARS-CoV-2 infection or an uninfected control (not recorded which). The donor label of this sample is uncertain. The sequencing used whole blood, collected at baseline.

CDR3 nucleotide sequence: TGTGCTAGTGTCCCGGGACAGGGGTACAATGAGCAGTTCTTC. This codes for CASVPGQGYNEQFF. The chain links TRBV12-5 to TRBJ2-1, with TRBD1 matching 10 bases. The CDR3 contains 14 residues. Unmatched junction bases numbered 4, after V lost 7 bases and J lost 4 bases. Germline V CDR1 and CDR2: LGHNT, FRNRAP.